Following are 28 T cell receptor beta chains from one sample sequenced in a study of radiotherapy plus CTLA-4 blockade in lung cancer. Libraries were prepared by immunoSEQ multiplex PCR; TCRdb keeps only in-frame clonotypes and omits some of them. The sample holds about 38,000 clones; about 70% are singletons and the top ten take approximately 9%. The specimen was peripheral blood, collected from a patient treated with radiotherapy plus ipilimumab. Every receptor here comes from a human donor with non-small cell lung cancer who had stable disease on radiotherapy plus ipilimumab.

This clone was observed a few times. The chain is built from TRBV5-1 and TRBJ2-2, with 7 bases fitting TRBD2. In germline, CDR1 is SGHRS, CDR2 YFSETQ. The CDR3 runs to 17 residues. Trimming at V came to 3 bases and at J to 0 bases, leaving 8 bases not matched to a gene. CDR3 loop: CASSSGWRGTNTGELFF. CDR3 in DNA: TGCGCCAGCAGCTCGGGGTGGCGGGGGACGAACACCGGGGAGCTGTTTTTT.

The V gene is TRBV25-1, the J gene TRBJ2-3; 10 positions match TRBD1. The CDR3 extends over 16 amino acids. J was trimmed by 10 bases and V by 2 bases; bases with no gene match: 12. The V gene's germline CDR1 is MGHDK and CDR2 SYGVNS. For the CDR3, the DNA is TGTGCCAGCAGTGAAAGACAGGGGGCACCTCCCAAGGCGCAGTATTTT. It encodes CASSERQGAPPKAQYF. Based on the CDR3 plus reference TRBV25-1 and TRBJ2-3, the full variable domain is EADIYQTPRYLVIGTGKKITLECSQTMGHDKMYWYQQDPGMELHLIHYSYGVNSTEKGDLSSESTVSRIRTEHFPLTLESARPSHTSQYLCASSERQGAPPKAQYFGPGTRLTVL.

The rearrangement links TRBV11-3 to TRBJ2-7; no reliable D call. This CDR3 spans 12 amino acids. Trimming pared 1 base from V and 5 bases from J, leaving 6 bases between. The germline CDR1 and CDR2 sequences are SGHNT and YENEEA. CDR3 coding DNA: TGTGCCAGCAGCTTAGGACCCAACGAGCAGTACTTC. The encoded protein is CASSLGPNEQYF. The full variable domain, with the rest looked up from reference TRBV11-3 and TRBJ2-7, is EAGVVQSPRYKIIEKKQPVAFWCNPISGHNTLYWYLQNLGQGPELLIRYENEEAVDDSQLPKDRFSAERLKGVDSTLKIQPAELGDSAVYLCASSLGPNEQYFGPGTRLTVT.

Here the CDR3 reads CATTESTNEKLFF. The CDR3 nucleotides are TGTGCCACCACCGAGTCAACTAATGAAAAACTGTTTTTT. The chain joins TRBV10-3 to TRBJ1-4; D is undetermined. Germline CDR1 is ENHRY and CDR2 is SYGVKD. V was cut by 10 bases and J by 0 bases, with 9 bases left in between. The CDR3 runs 13 residues.

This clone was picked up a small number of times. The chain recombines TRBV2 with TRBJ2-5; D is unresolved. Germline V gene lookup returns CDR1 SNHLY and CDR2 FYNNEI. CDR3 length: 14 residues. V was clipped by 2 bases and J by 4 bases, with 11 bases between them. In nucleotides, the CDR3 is TGTGCCAGCAGTGAACTGGCCAACCGAGAGACCCAGTACTTC. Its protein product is CASSELANRETQYF.

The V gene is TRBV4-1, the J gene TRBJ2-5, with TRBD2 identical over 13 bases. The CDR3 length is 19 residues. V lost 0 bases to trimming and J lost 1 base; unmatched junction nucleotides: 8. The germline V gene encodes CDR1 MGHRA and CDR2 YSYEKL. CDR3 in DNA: TGCGCCAGCAGCCAAGACCGGACCGGGACTAGCGGGATCCAAGAGACCCAGTACTTC. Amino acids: CASSQDRTGTSGIQETQYF.

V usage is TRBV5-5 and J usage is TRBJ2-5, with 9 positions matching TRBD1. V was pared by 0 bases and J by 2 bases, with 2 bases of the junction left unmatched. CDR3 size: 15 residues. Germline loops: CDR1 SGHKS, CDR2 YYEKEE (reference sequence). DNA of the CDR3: TGTGCCAGCAGCTTGGACAGGGGGCAACAAGAGACCCAGTACTTC. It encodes CASSLDRGQQETQYF.

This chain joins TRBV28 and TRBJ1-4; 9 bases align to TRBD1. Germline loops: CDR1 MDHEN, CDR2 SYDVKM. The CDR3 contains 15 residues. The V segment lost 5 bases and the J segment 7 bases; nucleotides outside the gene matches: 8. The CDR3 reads CASSTRQGVGEKLFF. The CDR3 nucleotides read TGTGCCAGCAGTACCCGACAGGGGGTCGGTGAAAAACTGTTTTTT.

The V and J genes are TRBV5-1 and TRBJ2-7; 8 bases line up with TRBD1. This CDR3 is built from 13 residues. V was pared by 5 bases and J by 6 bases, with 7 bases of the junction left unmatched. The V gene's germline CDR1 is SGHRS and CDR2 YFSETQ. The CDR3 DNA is TGCGCCAGCAGTCTACAGGGGGTGGGCGAGCAGTACGTC. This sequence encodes CASSLQGVGEQYV.

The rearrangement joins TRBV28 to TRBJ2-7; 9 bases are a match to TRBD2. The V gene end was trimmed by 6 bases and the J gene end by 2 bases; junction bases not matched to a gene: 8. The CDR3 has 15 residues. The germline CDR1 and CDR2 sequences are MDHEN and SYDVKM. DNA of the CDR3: TGTGCCAGCAGCTTTAAAGGCGGGAGGGCCTACGAGCAGTACGTC. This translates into CASSFKGGRAYEQYV.

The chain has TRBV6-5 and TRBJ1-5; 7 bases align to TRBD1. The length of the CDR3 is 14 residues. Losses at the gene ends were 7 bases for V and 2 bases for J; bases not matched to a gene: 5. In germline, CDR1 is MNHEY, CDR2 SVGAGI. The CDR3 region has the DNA TGTGCCAGCATCTGGCAGGGGGGCAATCAGCCCCAGCATTTT. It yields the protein CASIWQGGNQPQHF.

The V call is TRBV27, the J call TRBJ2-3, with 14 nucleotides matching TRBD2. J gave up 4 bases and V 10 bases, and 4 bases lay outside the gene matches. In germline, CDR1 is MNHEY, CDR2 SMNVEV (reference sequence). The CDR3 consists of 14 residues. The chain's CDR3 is CATKGLAGADTQYF. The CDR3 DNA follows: TGTGCCACCAAGGGACTAGCGGGGGCAGATACGCAGTATTTT.

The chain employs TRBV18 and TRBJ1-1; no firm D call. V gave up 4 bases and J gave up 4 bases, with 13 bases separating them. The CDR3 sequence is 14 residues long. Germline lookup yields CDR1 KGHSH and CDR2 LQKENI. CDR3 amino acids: CASSHGMGSTEAFF. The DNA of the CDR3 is TGTGCCAGCTCACACGGGATGGGGAGCACTGAAGCTTTCTTT.

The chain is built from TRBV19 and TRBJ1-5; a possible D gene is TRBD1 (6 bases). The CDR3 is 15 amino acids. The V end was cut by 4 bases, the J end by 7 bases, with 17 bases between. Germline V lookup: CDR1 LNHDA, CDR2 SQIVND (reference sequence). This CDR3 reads CASSSRGLGGQPQHF. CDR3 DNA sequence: TGTGCCAGTAGTAGTCGGGGGCTGGGGGGACAGCCCCAGCATTTT.

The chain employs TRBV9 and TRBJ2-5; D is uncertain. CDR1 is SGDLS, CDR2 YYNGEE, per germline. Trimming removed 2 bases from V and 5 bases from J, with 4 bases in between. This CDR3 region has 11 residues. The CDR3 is CASSVSETQYF. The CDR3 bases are TGTGCCAGCAGCGTTTCCGAGACCCAGTACTTC.

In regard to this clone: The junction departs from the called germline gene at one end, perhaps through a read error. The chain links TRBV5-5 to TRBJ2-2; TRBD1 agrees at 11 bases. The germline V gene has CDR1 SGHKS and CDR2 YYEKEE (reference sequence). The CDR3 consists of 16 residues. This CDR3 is CASRLGQGGLGGELFF. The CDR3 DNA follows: TGTGCCAGCAGATTGGGACAGGGGGGATTGGGCGGGGAGCTGTTTTTT.

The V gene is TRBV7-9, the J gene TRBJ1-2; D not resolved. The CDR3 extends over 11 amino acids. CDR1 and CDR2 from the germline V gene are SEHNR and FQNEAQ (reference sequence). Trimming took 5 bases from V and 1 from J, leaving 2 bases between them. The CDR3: CASSNNYGYTF. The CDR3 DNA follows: TGTGCCAGCAGCAATAACTATGGCTACACCTTC.

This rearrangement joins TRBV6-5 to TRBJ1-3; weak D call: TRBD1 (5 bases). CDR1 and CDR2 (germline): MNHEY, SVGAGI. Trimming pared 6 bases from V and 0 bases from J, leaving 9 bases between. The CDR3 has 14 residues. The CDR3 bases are TGTGCCAGCAGGAGACAGTACTCTGGAAACACCATATATTTT. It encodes CASRRQYSGNTIYF.

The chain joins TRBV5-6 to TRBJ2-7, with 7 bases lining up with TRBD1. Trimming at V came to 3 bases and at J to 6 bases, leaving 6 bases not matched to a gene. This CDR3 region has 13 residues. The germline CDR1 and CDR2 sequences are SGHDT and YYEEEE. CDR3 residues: CASSSTGQLEQYV. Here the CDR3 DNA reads TGTGCCAGCAGCTCTACGGGACAGCTCGAGCAGTACGTC.

The chain's CDR3 is CASNGGNEQYV. CDR3 nucleotide sequence: TGTGCCAGCAACGGGGGGAACGAGCAGTACGTC. V usage is TRBV7-9 and J usage is TRBJ2-7; TRBD2 matches at 7 bases. This CDR3 has 11 residues. The germline V gene encodes CDR1 SEHNR and CDR2 FQNEAQ (reference sequence). The junction had 2 bases not matched to a gene; V was cut back by 7 bases and J by 5 bases.

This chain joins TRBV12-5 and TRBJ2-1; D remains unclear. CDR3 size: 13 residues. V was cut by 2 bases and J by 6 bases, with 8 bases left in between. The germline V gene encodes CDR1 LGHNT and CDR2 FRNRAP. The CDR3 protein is CASGLNLFNEQFF. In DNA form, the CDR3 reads TGTGCTAGTGGTTTGAATCTGTTCAATGAGCAGTTCTTC. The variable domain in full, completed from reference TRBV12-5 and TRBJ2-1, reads DARVTQTPRHKVTEMGQEVTMRCQPILGHNTVFWYRQTMMQGLELLAYFRNRAPLDDSGMPKDRFSAEMPDATLATLKIQPSEPRDSAVYFCASGLNLFNEQFFGPGTRLTVL.

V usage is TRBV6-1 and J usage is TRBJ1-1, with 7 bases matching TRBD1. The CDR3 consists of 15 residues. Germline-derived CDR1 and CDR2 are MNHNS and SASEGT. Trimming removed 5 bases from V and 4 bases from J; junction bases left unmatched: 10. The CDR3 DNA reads TGTGCCAGCAGTTCACTCTTGACAGGGAGCACTGAAGCTTTCTTT. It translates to CASSSLLTGSTEAFF.

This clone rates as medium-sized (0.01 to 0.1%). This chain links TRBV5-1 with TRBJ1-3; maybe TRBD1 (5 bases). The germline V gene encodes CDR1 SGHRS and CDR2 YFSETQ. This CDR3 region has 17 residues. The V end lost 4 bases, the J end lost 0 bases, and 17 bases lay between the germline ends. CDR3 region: CASSKYRGLDSGNTIYF. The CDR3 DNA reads TGCGCCAGCAGCAAATACCGGGGCCTAGACTCTGGAAACACCATATATTTT.

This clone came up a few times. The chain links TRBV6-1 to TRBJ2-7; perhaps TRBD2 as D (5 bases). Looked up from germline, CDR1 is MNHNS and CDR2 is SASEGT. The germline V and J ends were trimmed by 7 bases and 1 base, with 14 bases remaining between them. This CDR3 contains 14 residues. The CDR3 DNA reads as TGTGCCAGCACGGGGTGGGAAAGGTCCTACGAGCAGTACGTC. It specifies CASTGWERSYEQYV.

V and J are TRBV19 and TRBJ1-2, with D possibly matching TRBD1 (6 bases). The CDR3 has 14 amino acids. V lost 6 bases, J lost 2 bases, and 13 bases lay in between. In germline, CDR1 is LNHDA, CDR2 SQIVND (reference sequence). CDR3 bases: TGTGCCAGTAGAGGGGGACATACCAACTATGGCTACACCTTC. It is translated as CASRGGHTNYGYTF.

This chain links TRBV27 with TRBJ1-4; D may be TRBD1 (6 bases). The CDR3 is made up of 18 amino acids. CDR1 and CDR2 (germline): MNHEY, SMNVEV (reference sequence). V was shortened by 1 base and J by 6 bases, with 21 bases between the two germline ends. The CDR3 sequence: CASSLLPPGGGWDEKLFF. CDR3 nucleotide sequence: TGTGCCAGCAGTTTATTGCCCCCCGGGGGCGGGTGGGATGAAAAACTGTTTTTT.

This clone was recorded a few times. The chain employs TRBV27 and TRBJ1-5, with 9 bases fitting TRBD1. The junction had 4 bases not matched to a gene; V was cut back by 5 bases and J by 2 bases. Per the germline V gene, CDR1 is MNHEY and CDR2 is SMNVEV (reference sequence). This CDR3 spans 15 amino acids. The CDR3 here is CASSPTGGRNQPQHF. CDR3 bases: TGTGCCAGCAGTCCTACAGGGGGCCGCAATCAGCCCCAGCATTTT.

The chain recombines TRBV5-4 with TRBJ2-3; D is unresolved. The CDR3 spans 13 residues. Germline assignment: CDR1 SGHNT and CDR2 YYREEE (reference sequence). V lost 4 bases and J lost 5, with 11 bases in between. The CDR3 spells CASSAPTVDTQYF. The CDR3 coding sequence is TGTGCCAGCAGCGCCCCAACGGTAGATACGCAGTATTTT.